This TCR beta chain originates from a study of cytotoxic CD8 clonotypes in ibrutinib-treated CLL. Whole-study context: Timing of response sample collection was a median around 12 months after treatment start, with a range of 6 to 36.

Comments on this clone: Its antigen is unidentified.

Broader study findings: Sample timing was unmatched between remission and later-progressing patients; lymph nodes unstudied. Public clonotypes, rarely seen, contracted or held steady on treatment.

This CDR3 has 14 amino acids. Germline CDR1 reads MNHNY; CDR2 reads SVGAGI (reference sequence). Between the trimmed V and J ends, which lost 5 bases and 4 bases, there was a span of 14 bases. Genomic DNA (about 2 micrograms) was obtained from cryopreserved PBMCs for construction of TCR beta libraries. Assay used: immunoSEQ multiplex PCR; TCRdb lists only in-frame clones, some missing. The sample consists of 130,000 or so clones, approximately 85% of them appearing once. The sequence derives from a human donor with chronic lymphocytic leukemia. Specimen: PBMCs, collected after 24 months of ibrutinib treatment. The rearrangement joins TRBV6-6 to TRBJ1-2; unclear D gene. As DNA, the CDR3 is TGTGCCAGCAGTACCGCAGGCAGCGCCTATGGCTACACCTTC. It yields the protein CASSTAGSAYGYTF.